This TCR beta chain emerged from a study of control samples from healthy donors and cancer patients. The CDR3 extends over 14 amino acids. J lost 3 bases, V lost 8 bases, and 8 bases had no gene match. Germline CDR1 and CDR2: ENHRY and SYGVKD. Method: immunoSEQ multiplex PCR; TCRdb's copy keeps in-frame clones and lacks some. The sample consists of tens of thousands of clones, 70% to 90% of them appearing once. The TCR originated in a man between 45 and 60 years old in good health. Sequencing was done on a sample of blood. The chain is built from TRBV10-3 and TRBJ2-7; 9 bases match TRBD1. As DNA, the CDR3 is TGTGCCATCGGAAGCACAGGGGGCCGCTACGAGCAGTACTTC. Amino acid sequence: CAIGSTGGRYEQYF.